This TCR beta chain was observed in a study of T cell responses to AZD1222 COVID-19 vaccine (dated by TCRdb to the early 2020s). A note on the overall study: AZD1222 recipients with second doses at about 4 weeks or about 12 weeks were pooled, because spike-specific TCR depth and breadth did not differ between schedules. TCR sequencing covered fewer than 250 trial participants: roughly 200 given two doses of AZD1222 and about 26 given two doses of MenACWY control vaccine. Enrollment into the trials was organized by age into subgroups of 18-55, 56-69 and 70-plus years, and those subgroups contained roughly 150, 30 and 60 TCR-sequenced participants, respectively. Here is what the overall study found, with its caveats: Reportedly, almost half of the unique spike-specific TCRs recognized epitopes lying outside the regions that are mutated in the B.1.351 and B.1.1.7 variants. Conclusions about previously exposed vaccinees are limited because only 5 or 6 AZD1222 recipients were SARS-CoV-2 seropositive at baseline. A significant rise in spike-specific TCR breadth and depth was observed after two AZD1222 doses relative to day 0 and relative to MenACWY recipients. In the small 56-69-year group, the increase in depth fell short of significance, most likely because of low power. Vaccine-associated CD4 TCRs spanned the whole spike protein, with dominant responses in regions 160-218 and 743-854. Because no samples from the day 14 peak response were available, repertoires could be characterized only after the peak T cell response. Participants were mostly white British and included more females than males, and it was suggested by the authors that clonal diversity may have been underestimated.

The CDR3 regions of human TCRbeta chains were analyzed by immunosequencing. Turning to the authors' computational methods: Repertoire TCRs were matched against a reference library of SARS-CoV-2-specific TCRs generated with the MIRA antigen-specificity platform. Breadth was defined as the fraction of unique TCRs that were SARS-CoV-2-associated. Depth was defined as the fraction of total T cells that were SARS-CoV-2-associated. Using the MIRA data, every spike-specific TCR was mapped to the spike region that the TCR reacted to and assigned to either a CD4 or a CD8 class. Log10-transformed breadth and depth values were compared by one-way ANOVA with Sidak's multiple comparisons tests. TCRdb limited this immuneACCESS table to in-frame rearrangements with V and J called. A share of clones is missing; checked studies link under half to unresolved V genes, and the rest is unexplained. V and J calls and clone size are those listed in that table; D and trimming were worked out from the DNA. This sample holds some 100,000 clones; more than 70% were observed only once. The ten most abundant clones make up approximately 1.5% of the sample.

About this clone itself: Its cognate antigen has yet to be identified. No clone much larger than this one lies a single base away; base qualities are absent.

This specimen's time point label, per the study, means: baseline before first vaccination. Vaccinee samples were obtained from the UK trials COV001 and COV002, which included a single-blind randomized controlled phase 2/3 trial of AZD1222 (ChAdOx1 nCoV-19) in healthy adults. Trial participant PBMC samples were collected at day 0 and day 28 after the second dose for TCRbeta chain sequencing. From its cysteine to its phenylalanine, the CDR3 spans 15 amino acids. The kept DNA is CDR3 alone, 45 bases in frame from the first base. The material sequenced was peripheral blood, taken on day 0 of AZD1222 vaccination. This receptor was taken from an adult in good health. The chain links TRBV21-1 with TRBJ2-5; no check of the table's D call, TRBD2, against the DNA was made. TRBV21-1 is listed as a pseudogene. The base sequence is TGTGCCAGCAGCACCCAGGGACTAGCACAAGAGACCCAGTACTTC. This translates into CASSTQGLAQETQYF.